The next 22 T cell receptor beta chains were all read from a single sample in a study of blood T cell repertoires in COVID-19. Assay: immunoSEQ multiplex PCR; the TCRdb copy retains only in-frame clones and omits some. The sample lists roughly 120,000 clones; around 89% were seen once. Sample: peripheral blood. These receptors were taken from a woman aged 55 to 70 with COVID-19, enrolled during active disease.

The CDR3 region is CAISPGLAGDSYNEQFF. The CDR3 DNA reads TGTGCCATCAGTCCGGGACTAGCGGGAGACTCCTACAATGAGCAGTTCTTC. The chain links TRBV10-3 to TRBJ2-1; 14 nucleotides line up with TRBD2. V shed 5 bases and J 0 bases; nucleotides not matched to a gene: 3. CDR3 size: 17 residues. From germline, CDR1 is ENHRY and CDR2 SYGVKD.

The gene calls are TRBV15 and TRBJ2-7, with D perhaps matching TRBD1 (5 bases). The CDR3 is 14 amino acids. V lost 1 base to trimming and J lost 6 bases, with 13 bases between them. From germline, CDR1 is LNHNV and CDR2 YYDKDF (reference sequence). The CDR3 nucleotides read TGTGCCACCAGCAGAGTACAGGCACTGGGCGAGCAGTACTTC. Translation: CATSRVQALGEQYF.

V is TRBV29-1 and J is TRBJ2-5; 14 bases agree with TRBD2. This CDR3 comprises 16 residues. Germline V gene lookup returns CDR1 SQVTM and CDR2 ANQGSEA. V was clipped by 7 bases and J by 5 bases; unmatched bases: 12. CDR3 region: CSARGTSGGVGETQYF. In nucleotides, the CDR3 is TGCAGCGCGAGAGGGACTAGCGGGGGAGTTGGGGAGACCCAGTACTTC.

The gene calls are TRBV2 and TRBJ2-7, with 7 bases that match TRBD1. The CDR3 totals 14 residues. Germline CDR1 is SNHLY and CDR2 is FYNNEI. V gave up 6 bases and J gave up 0 bases; unmatched junction bases: 5. The DNA for the CDR3 is TGTGCCAGCAGCGGACAGGTCCGCTCCTACGAGCAGTACTTC. Translated: CASSGQVRSYEQYF.

The chain links TRBV6-6 to TRBJ2-1; weak D call: TRBD1 (5 bases). V dropped 5 bases and J dropped 1 base, with 21 bases sitting between them. The CDR3 is 18 residues long. Germline CDR1 MNHNY, CDR2 SVGAGI (reference sequence). The CDR3 coding sequence is TGTGCCAGCAGTCCCCAGGGATCGACGTTTTTATCCTACAATGAGCAGTTCTTC. It translates to CASSPQGSTFLSYNEQFF.

V is TRBV18 and J is TRBJ1-3; D is unclear. Trimming stripped 3 bases from V and 8 bases from J, with 11 bases between. Germline values: CDR1 KGHSH, CDR2 LQKENI. The CDR3 totals 13 residues. The CDR3 DNA is TGTGCCAGCTCACCCCCGACCCGGGACACCATATATTTT. As protein: CASSPPTRDTIYF.

This sequence joins TRBV18 and TRBJ1-1; no reliable D call. V lost 2 bases to trimming and J lost 0 bases, with 10 bases between them. The CDR3 is 15 amino acids. The germline CDR1 and CDR2 sequences are KGHSH and LQKENI. The CDR3, as DNA: TGTGCCAGCTCACCAACGACACTCCTGAACACTGAAGCTTTCTTT. Translated: CASSPTTLLNTEAFF.

The chain couples TRBV27 to TRBJ1-3, with 8 bases aligning to TRBD1. Germline V CDR1 and CDR2: MNHEY, SMNVEV (reference sequence). The CDR3 is 15 amino acids. Losses at the gene ends were 4 bases for V and 8 bases for J; bases not matched to a gene: 10. The CDR3 protein is CASSSLAGGLYTIYF. CDR3 sequence (DNA): TGTGCCAGCAGTTCTCTCGCAGGGGGCTTATACACCATATATTTT.

The rearrangement links TRBV7-2 to TRBJ1-5, with 7 nucleotides matching TRBD1. This CDR3 is built from 16 residues. Per the germline V gene, CDR1 is SGHTA and CDR2 is FQGNSA. J was trimmed by 6 bases and V by 5 bases; bases with no gene match: 13. The CDR3 here is CASSDQGGSGFQPQHF. The CDR3 bases are TGTGCCAGCAGCGATCAAGGGGGCTCGGGTTTTCAGCCCCAGCATTTT.

The genes are TRBV7-3 and TRBJ1-6, with D possibly matching TRBD1 (6 bases). The CDR3 sequence is 16 residues long. Germline V lookup: CDR1 SGHTA, CDR2 FQGTGA. V was cut by 0 bases and J by 3 bases, with 9 bases left in between. CDR3 in DNA: TGTGCCAGCAGCTTAACGGCCAGGGGCTATAATTCACCCCTCCACTTT. Its translation: CASSLTARGYNSPLHF.

The rearrangement links TRBV18 to TRBJ1-6; no firm D call. Per germline, CDR1 KGHSH and CDR2 LQKENI. Trimming stripped 0 bases from V and 13 bases from J, with 13 bases between. This CDR3 comprises 14 residues. The CDR3 DNA reads as TGTGCCAGCTCACCACCGATAGCGGGATTGCCCCTCCACTTT. It translates to CASSPPIAGLPLHF.

This chain joins TRBV9 and TRBJ1-4; a possible D gene is TRBD1 (5 bases). CDR3 size: 14 residues. V shed 0 bases and J shed 6 bases, with 9 bases lying between them. Germline-derived CDR1 and CDR2 are SGDLS and YYNGEE. CDR3 region: CASSVGAGDEKLFF. The DNA of the CDR3 is TGTGCCAGCAGCGTAGGTGCGGGGGATGAAAAACTGTTTTTT. Together with reference TRBV9 and TRBJ1-4, the CDR3 gives the full variable domain: DSGVTQTPKHLITATGQRVTLRCSPRSGDLSVYWYQQSLDQGLQFLIQYYNGEERAKGNILERFSAQQFPDLHSELNLSSLELGDSALYFCASSVGAGDEKLFFGSGTQLSVL.

The chain combines TRBV19 with TRBJ1-2; D uncertain. The CDR3 contains 15 residues. The V gene's germline CDR1 is LNHDA and CDR2 SQIVND (reference sequence). V lost 3 bases, J lost 2 bases, and 13 bases lay in between. The CDR3 is CASSIWTEPNYGYTF. The CDR3 DNA is TGTGCCAGTAGTATCTGGACTGAACCCAACTATGGCTACACCTTC.

The rearrangement joins TRBV11-2 to TRBJ1-1, with D maybe TRBD1 (5 bases). Trimming shortened V by 5 bases and J by 5 bases, and 21 bases separated the two germline ends. The CDR3 totals 16 residues. From germline, CDR1 is SGHAT and CDR2 FQNNGV. The CDR3 DNA reads as TGTGCCAGCAGCCAGATGGCGGGGGTTAAGGGAACTGAAGCTTTCTTT. Residues: CASSQMAGVKGTEAFF.

The V call is TRBV4-3, the J call TRBJ1-2; D ambiguous. The CDR3 contains 16 residues. Trimming removed 0 bases from V and 8 bases from J, with 19 bases in between. Germline V gene data show CDR1 as LGHNA and CDR2 as YSLEER. Written as DNA, the CDR3 is TGCGCCAGCAGCCAAGACGACCAGACATGGCGGGCGGGCTACACCTTC. Translated, it gives CASSQDDQTWRAGYTF.

The CDR3 here is CASSLAMGGRTEAFF. The CDR3 DNA reads as TGTGCCAGCAGCTTAGCGATGGGGGGAAGGACTGAAGCTTTCTTT. The rearrangement joins TRBV11-2 to TRBJ1-1; a possible D gene is TRBD1 (5 bases). Per the germline V gene, CDR1 is SGHAT and CDR2 is FQNNGV. The CDR3 length is 15 residues. V shed 1 base and J shed 5 bases, with 14 bases lying between them.

This chain connects TRBV9 to TRBJ2-7, with 10 bases fitting TRBD1. The trim removed 4 bases at V and 1 base at J, leaving 2 bases unmatched. The CDR3 is 14 residues long. Germline-derived CDR1 and CDR2 are SGDLS and YYNGEE. CDR3 in amino acids: CASSTGQGSYEQYF. CDR3 DNA sequence: TGTGCCAGCAGCACGGGACAGGGGTCCTACGAGCAGTACTTC.

This sequence joins TRBV19 and TRBJ1-1; 9 bases are a match to TRBD1. Germline V gene lookup returns CDR1 LNHDA and CDR2 SQIVND (reference sequence). The CDR3 has 16 amino acids. With 3 bases clipped from V and 1 base from J, the junction kept 6 bases outside the gene matches. The CDR3 DNA is TGTGCCAGTAGTATCCGACAGGACAGGGGGAACACTGAAGCTTTCTTT. It translates to CASSIRQDRGNTEAFF.

This sequence joins TRBV10-3 and TRBJ2-3, with 11 bases identical to TRBD2. Germline V CDR1 and CDR2: ENHRY, SYGVKD. There are 14 residues in the CDR3. J gave up 5 bases and V 6 bases, and 4 bases lay outside the gene matches. The CDR3 reads CAIRTSGVGDTQYF. CDR3 coding DNA: TGTGCCATCAGGACTAGCGGGGTGGGAGATACGCAGTATTTT.

The chain couples TRBV6-1 to TRBJ1-3; 8 nucleotides line up with TRBD1. The V segment lost 4 bases and the J segment 2 bases; nucleotides outside the gene matches: 7. The CDR3 runs 16 residues. CDR1 is MNHNS and CDR2 is SASEGT in the germline V gene. The CDR3 coding sequence is TGTGCCAGCAGTGCAACAGGGGGACGAGCTGGAAACACCATATATTTT. Encoded protein: CASSATGGRAGNTIYF.

The chain is built from TRBV9 and TRBJ2-7, with D possibly being TRBD1 (6 bases). Germline values: CDR1 SGDLS, CDR2 YYNGEE. Trimming left V 4 bases short and J 4 bases short, with 15 bases between. This CDR3 contains 14 residues. The CDR3 bases are TGTGCCAGCAGCCTGGTGGCAGGGGCGTACGAGCAGTACTTC. It yields the protein CASSLVAGAYEQYF.

V and J are TRBV6-5 and TRBJ1-1; the D gene is possibly TRBD1 (6 bases). CDR3 length: 12 residues. V was cut by 3 bases and J by 10 bases, with 12 bases left in between. Germline V lookup: CDR1 MNHEY, CDR2 SVGAGI. The CDR3 DNA reads TGTGCCAGCAGTTATCTGCAGGGGACAGCTTTCTTT. It translates to CASSYLQGTAFF.